This T cell receptor beta chain was observed in a study of T cells in localized non-small cell lung cancer (dated by TCRdb to between 2020 and 2021). About the study as a whole: The study examined T cell repertoires in roughly 240 patients with early-stage NSCLC and compared tumors with uninvolved tumor-adjacent lungs. Of the NSCLC patients, 120 to 150 were male and approximately 110 were female, and the mean age was approximately 66 years. The cohort comprised 200 to 300 treatment-naïve NSCLC patients with resected, localized lung tumors.

TCR beta CDR3 regions were sequenced from DNA using the immunoSEQ Assay. The paper's data handling went like this. To compute T cell density, TCR beta template counts were normalized to usable DNA, which was estimated by amplifying housekeeping genes. The preseqR package was used to estimate richness by extrapolating to 400,000 templates for PBMC samples and to 120,000 templates for tissue samples. Clonality was defined as one minus Pielou's evenness. Differential abundance testing on productive amino-acid clonotypes, with a minimum total count of 5 and an alpha of 0.1, was used to identify tissue-enriched TCRs. The Jaccard Index and the Morisita Overlap Index were used to measure repertoire overlap between compartments. GLIPH grouped TCR beta CDR3s together with public tetramer-defined viral CDR3s, and a viral motif had to include at least three viral sequences and show V-gene enrichment. Sourced from immuneACCESS, this table was stored by TCRdb with only in-frame sequences that have V and J called. A share of the clones is absent; for the studies checked, an unresolved V gene accounts for under half, and the remainder has no known explanation. V and J calls and clone size are given by that table; D and trimming were obtained from the DNA. Across this sample there are under 150,000 clones, with roughly nine tenths seen only once. In total, the top ten clones hold approximately 1.5% of the sample.

A note on this clone: Its antigen remains unidentified. Base quality data are lacking; no much larger clone is found one base away.

At diagnosis, peripheral blood, uninvolved tumor-adjacent lung and tumor were collected and were preserved as a mix of fresh-frozen and FFPE material. For TCR repertoire profiling, the blood samples were analyzed as peripheral blood mononuclear cells. On the study overall, not on this receptor specifically: Longer overall survival was associated with higher T cell density in blood, whereas shorter survival was associated with higher clonality in adjacent lung. Uninvolved tumor-adjacent lung showed the highest T cell clonality, higher than tumor, which suggests more focused antigenic responses in the uninvolved tumor-adjacent lung. Because multi-region tumor sequencing was not performed, intratumor heterogeneity could not be ruled out. A median of 57 of the top 100 tumor clones turned up in the paired uninvolved adjacent lung, and 25 to 35 of those clones also ranked among the top 100 of that same adjacent lung. Since the design was exploratory, TCR variables were selected using unadjusted p-values with no false-discovery rate correction.

Its CDR3 holds 15 amino acids, cysteine through phenylalanine. Only the CDR3 region is kept as DNA, spanning 45 bases read in frame from base 1. Trimming takes 2 bases from V and 7 bases from J, and the germline ends sit 14 bases apart. Per the germline V gene, MDHEN is the CDR1 and SYDVKM is the CDR2. The sequence was obtained from a female donor at least 60 years old with stage I lung adenocarcinoma. The chain uses TRBV28 and TRBJ1-4; TRBD1 might be the D gene, on 6 matching bases. The input for sequencing was peripheral blood, taken before any cancer treatment. This receptor carries the CDR3 CASSLRWGGGEKLFF. The DNA reads TGTGCCAGCAGTTTAAGGTGGGGAGGGGGTGAAAAACTGTTTTTT.